What follows describes a single TCR beta chain. Its antigen is undetermined. These data originate in a study of cytomegalovirus exposure and HLA in healthy donors. General observations from the study: Several top significant clusters appeared, in a later analysis, to be linked to common viral pathogens. A missense DCLRE1C variant was associated with V- and J-gene trimming of TCR beta chains in a later analysis, and an independent cohort replicated the association. Specific recognition of CMV antigens was confirmed in vitro for a few chains (all CMV-associated). In a later analysis, donors in an Asian-associated ancestry cluster reportedly had fewer N-insertions in productive TCRs than the cohort mean.

The PCR made use of 60 Vbeta and 13 Jbeta primers. Sequenced by immunoSEQ multiplex PCR; TCRdb stores in-frame clones only, minus some. In the table there are around 120,000 clones, around 80% of which are singletons. The CDR3 spans 14 residues. Per germline, CDR1 MDHEN and CDR2 SYDVKM. V was trimmed by 3 bases and J by 0 bases, leaving 6 bases between them. The chain combines TRBV28 with TRBJ1-3; D gene unclear. The clonotype comes from a human donor in good health. The sequencing sample was made of PBMCs. In DNA, the CDR3 is TGTGCCAGCAGTTTGGCCTTCTCTGGAAACACCATATATTTT. As protein: CASSLAFSGNTIYF.